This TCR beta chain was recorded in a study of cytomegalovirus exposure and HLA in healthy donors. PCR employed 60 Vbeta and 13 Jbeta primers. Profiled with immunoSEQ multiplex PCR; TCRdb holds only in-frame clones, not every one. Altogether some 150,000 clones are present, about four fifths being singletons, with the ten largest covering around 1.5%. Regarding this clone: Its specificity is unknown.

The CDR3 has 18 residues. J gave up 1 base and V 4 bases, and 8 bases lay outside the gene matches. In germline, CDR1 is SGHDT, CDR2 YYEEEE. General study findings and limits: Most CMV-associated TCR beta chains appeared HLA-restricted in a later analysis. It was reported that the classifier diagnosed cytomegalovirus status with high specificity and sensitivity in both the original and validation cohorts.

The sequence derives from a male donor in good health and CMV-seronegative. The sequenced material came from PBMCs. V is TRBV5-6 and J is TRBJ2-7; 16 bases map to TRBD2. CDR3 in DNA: TGTGCCAGCAGCGGATCGGGACTAGCGGGAGGGCCGTCCTACGAGCAGTACTTC. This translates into CASSGSGLAGGPSYEQYF.